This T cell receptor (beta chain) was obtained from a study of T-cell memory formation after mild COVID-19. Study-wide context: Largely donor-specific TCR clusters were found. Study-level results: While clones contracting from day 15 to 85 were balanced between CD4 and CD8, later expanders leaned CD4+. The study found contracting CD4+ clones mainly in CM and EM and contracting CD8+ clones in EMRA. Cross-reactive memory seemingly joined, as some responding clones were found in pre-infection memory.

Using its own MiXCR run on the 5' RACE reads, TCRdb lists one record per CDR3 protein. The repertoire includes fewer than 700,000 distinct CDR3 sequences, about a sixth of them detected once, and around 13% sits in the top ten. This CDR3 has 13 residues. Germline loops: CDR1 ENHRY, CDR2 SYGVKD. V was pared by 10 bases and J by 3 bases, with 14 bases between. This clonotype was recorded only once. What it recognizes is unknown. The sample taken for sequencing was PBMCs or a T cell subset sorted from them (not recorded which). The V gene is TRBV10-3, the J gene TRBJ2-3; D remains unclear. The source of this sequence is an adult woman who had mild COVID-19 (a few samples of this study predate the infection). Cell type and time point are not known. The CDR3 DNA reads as TGTGCCACCAAGCGAGTAGAGACAGATACGCAGTATTTT. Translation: CATKRVETDTQYF.